The 3 T cell receptor beta chains presented below share a single source sample, sequenced in a study of molecular identifiers for immune sequencing clone quantification. MiXCR, applied by TCRdb to the PCR reads, yields one record per CDR3 protein. This table has about 510,000 distinct CDR3 sequences, around 23% appearing once. Input material: naive CD8+ T cells from blood, with Jurkat cell RNA spiked in. Subset: FACS-sorted CD8+CD4-CCR7+CD45RA+ naive T cells. These receptors originate from a human donor in good health. Some libraries in this study had Jurkat cell RNA spiked in.

This clonotype was counted a single time. The genes are TRBV20-1 and TRBJ2-7; 10 bases line up with TRBD2. Trimming at V came to 5 bases and at J to 6 bases, leaving 4 bases not matched to a gene. The CDR3 length is 12 residues. The V gene's germline CDR1 is DFQATT and CDR2 SNEGSKA (reference sequence). The CDR3 DNA follows: TGCAGTGCTGCTAGCGGGGGTTGCGAGCAGTACTTC. It encodes CSAASGGCEQYF.

The table lists this clonotype with a few counts. The V gene is TRBV7-9, the J gene TRBJ1-3; D might be TRBD1 (5 bases). V lost 0 bases to trimming and J lost 4 bases, with 13 bases between them. Germline CDR1 reads SEHNR; CDR2 reads FQNEAQ (reference sequence). The CDR3 has 16 residues. CDR3 in amino acids: CASSLADSVYGNTIYF. CDR3 DNA sequence: TGTGCCAGCAGCTTAGCTGACAGCGTGTACGGAAACACCATATATTTT. Full variable domain (remainder filled in from reference TRBV7-9 and TRBJ1-3): DTGVSQNPRHKITKRGQNVTFRCDPISEHNRLYWYRQTLGQGPEFLTYFQNEAQLEKSRLLSDRFSAERPKGSFSTLEIQRTEQGDSAMYLCASSLADSVYGNTIYFGEGSWLTVV.

The chain recombines TRBV4-3 with TRBJ2-7; D not resolved. Trimming took 2 bases from V and 0 from J, leaving 20 bases between them. Germline CDR1 reads LGHNA; CDR2 reads YSLEER. CDR3 length equals 18 residues. The CDR3 sequence: CASSQKVNRPKNSYEQYF. The CDR3 nucleotides read TGCGCCAGCAGCCAAAAGGTTAACAGACCGAAGAACTCCTACGAGCAGTACTTC.